Presented here are 11 T cell receptor beta chains from one specimen sequenced in a study of T-cell memory formation after mild COVID-19. TCRdb fed the 5' RACE reads into MiXCR, producing one record per CDR3 protein. The profile shows 350,000 to 450,000 distinct CDR3 sequences, under 15% of them singletons. The specimen was PBMCs or a T cell subset sorted from them (not recorded which). These receptors were obtained from a man between 18 and 29 years old who had mild COVID-19 (a few samples of this study predate the infection). Cell type and time point are not known.

CDR3 sequence reads: CASSLERGGLPYNEQFF. CDR3 bases: TGTGCCAGCAGCTTGGAGCGGGGGGGCCTCCCCTACAATGAGCAGTTCTTC. V and J are TRBV11-2 and TRBJ2-1, with 10 bases lining up with TRBD2. Germline V CDR1 and CDR2: SGHAT, FQNNGV. CDR3 length equals 17 residues. V lost 3 bases, J lost 2 bases, and 7 bases stayed unmatched.

This chain links TRBV6-2 or TRBV6-3 with TRBJ1-5; D might be TRBD1 (5 bases). The CDR3 length is 17 residues. V was pared by 5 bases and J by 1 base, with 18 bases between. CDR1 and CDR2 from the germline V gene are MNHEY and SVGEGT. The CDR3 reads CASSHETVPVSNQPQHF. Written as DNA, the CDR3 is TGTGCCAGCAGTCATGAGACAGTCCCGGTGAGCAATCAGCCCCAGCATTTT.

This clonotype has just a few counts. The chain carries TRBV29-1 and TRBJ1-1; D unresolved. CDR1 and CDR2 (germline): SQVTM, ANQGSEA. Deletions cut 8 bases from V and 3 bases from J, with 7 bases between. The CDR3 loop spans 10 amino acids. The CDR3 loop reads CSTTYTEAFF. CDR3 coding DNA: TGCAGCACCACGTACACTGAAGCTTTCTTT.

This chain joins TRBV18 and TRBJ1-1; D gene uncertain. The CDR3 has 13 residues. The V gene's germline CDR1 is KGHSH and CDR2 LQKENI. Trimming removed 4 bases at V and 3 bases at J, with 9 bases between. This CDR3 reads CASSRARDTEAFF. The CDR3 DNA follows: TGTGCCAGCTCACGGGCCCGGGACACTGAAGCTTTCTTT. Drawing the rest from reference TRBV18 and TRBJ1-1, the complete variable domain is NAGVMQNPRHLVRRRGQEARLRCSPMKGHSHVYWYRQLPEEGLKFMVYLQKENIIDESGMPKERFSAEFPKEGPSILRIQQVVRGDSAAYFCASSRARDTEAFFGQGTRLTVV.

The J gene is TRBJ2-1, the V gene TRBV20-1; D not resolved. Trimming left V 3 bases short and J 1 base short, with 13 bases between. Germline-derived CDR1 and CDR2 are DFQATT and SNEGSKA (reference sequence). CDR3 size: 15 residues. In DNA form, the CDR3 reads TGCAGTGCTAGTAGTGTGATTAATTCCTACAATGAGCAGTTCTTC. Its translation: CSASSVINSYNEQFF.

Only a few counts were recorded for this clonotype. The rearrangement uses TRBV6-5 and TRBJ2-3, with D unresolved. Germline values: CDR1 MNHEY, CDR2 SVGAGI. The CDR3 consists of 17 residues. Trimming left V 2 bases short and J 0 bases short, with 15 bases between. The CDR3 loop is CASSYGSVGRSTDTQYF. CDR3 nucleotide sequence: TGTGCCAGCAGTTACGGATCGGTGGGCCGTAGCACAGATACGCAGTATTTT.

The chain uses TRBV19 and TRBJ1-6; maybe TRBD1 (5 bases). This CDR3 comprises 13 residues. From germline, CDR1 is LNHDA and CDR2 SQIVND (reference sequence). Deletions cut 7 bases from V and 9 bases from J, with 13 bases between. The CDR3 bases are TGTGCCAGTAAAGGGACCGACCGTTCACCCCTCCACTTT. Translated, it gives CASKGTDRSPLHF.

This clonotype has just a few counts. The V and J genes are TRBV5-1 and TRBJ1-1, with 9 positions matching TRBD1. The CDR3 runs to 16 residues. Germline lookup yields CDR1 SGHRS and CDR2 YFSETQ. V lost 4 bases, J lost 3 bases, and 10 bases stayed unmatched. The CDR3 sequence is CASSVEQGALHTEAFF. In DNA, the CDR3 is TGCGCCAGCAGCGTGGAACAGGGGGCGCTTCACACTGAAGCTTTCTTT.

This clonotype was counted between two and nine times. The chain uses TRBV6-2 or TRBV6-3 and TRBJ2-7; tentatively, D is TRBD1 (6 bases). The CDR3 contains 12 residues. CDR1 is MNHEY, CDR2 SVGEGT, per germline. V was pared by 6 bases and J by 8 bases, with 14 bases between. DNA for the CDR3: TGTGCCAGCAGCTGGGACATTAGGCAGCAGTACTTC. The encoded protein is CASSWDIRQQYF.

The chain couples TRBV5-4 to TRBJ2-1; D is possibly TRBD1 (6 bases). Germline V gene lookup returns CDR1 SGHNT and CDR2 YYREEE (reference sequence). V lost 2 bases, J lost 0 bases, and 12 bases lay in between. This CDR3 is built from 16 residues. DNA of the CDR3: TGTGCCAGCAGCTTACAGGACAGCAGCTCCTACAATGAGCAGTTCTTC. Encoded protein: CASSLQDSSSYNEQFF.

This clonotype was seen repeatedly, ten times or more. The genes are TRBV6-5 and TRBJ2-5, with TRBD2 matching 10 bases. J gave up 0 bases and V 6 bases, and 7 bases lay outside the gene matches. The CDR3 covers 16 residues. Germline V gene sequence: CDR1 MNHEY, CDR2 SVGAGI. The CDR3 region has the DNA TGTGCCAGCAGCTCGTATAGCGGGAGGCACCAAGAGACCCAGTACTTC. This codes for CASSSYSGRHQETQYF.